One sample yielded the 23 T cell receptor beta chains listed below, sequenced in a study of a mutant IDH1 vaccine in newly diagnosed glioma. Measured with immunoSEQ multiplex PCR; TCRdb has only the in-frame clones, and not every one. Of around 36,000 clones detected, about nine tenths appear once; the ten largest clones hold over 2%. These receptors are not linked to any known antigen. Time point denoted: week 5, during vaccination. The study gave 300 ug of mutant IDH1 20-mer peptide per vaccine dose, with topical imiquimod. The specimen was PBMCs, collected from a glioma patient whose treatment included an IDH1 peptide vaccine. These receptors all stem from a man between 50 and 59 years old with glioma.

The chain's CDR3 is CASSTTPGQGSTEAFF. CDR3 bases: TGCGCCAGCTCAACTACGCCGGGACAGGGAAGCACTGAAGCTTTCTTT. V usage is TRBV5-1 and J usage is TRBJ1-1; TRBD1 agrees at 9 bases. The CDR3 is 16 amino acids. The V segment lost 7 bases and the J segment 4 bases; nucleotides outside the gene matches: 14. CDR1 is SGHRS and CDR2 is YFSETQ in the germline V gene.

J is TRBJ2-1 and V is TRBV5-1; no firm D call. Trimming pared 0 bases from V and 10 bases from J, leaving 5 bases between. The germline CDR1 and CDR2 sequences are SGHRS and YFSETQ. CDR3 size: 11 residues. The CDR3 loop reads CASSLGEEQFF. The CDR3 coding sequence is TGCGCCAGCAGCTTGGGTGAGGAGCAGTTCTTC.

The rearrangement joins TRBV7-9 to TRBJ1-1, with unresolved D. V was trimmed by 1 base and J by 0 bases, leaving 12 bases between them. Germline values: CDR1 SEHNR, CDR2 FQNEAQ (reference sequence). The CDR3 consists of 16 residues. The CDR3 nucleotides read TGTGCCAGCAGCTTAGGGGCAGATCATCTGAACACTGAAGCTTTCTTT. Its translation: CASSLGADHLNTEAFF.

This clone was observed a single time. The CDR3 protein is CASSEPPVAGRNGELFF. The CDR3 DNA follows: TGTGCCAGCAGTGAACCCCCCGTGGCAGGGCGTAACGGGGAGCTGTTTTTT. This chain links TRBV25-1 with TRBJ2-2; a weak D match, TRBD1 (5 bases). V gave up 2 bases and J gave up 7 bases, with 20 bases separating them. This CDR3 has 17 residues. CDR1 and CDR2 (germline): MGHDK, SYGVNS.

The chain is built from TRBV5-1 and TRBJ1-4; D is perhaps TRBD1 (5 bases). The germline gives CDR1 SGHRS, CDR2 YFSETQ. This CDR3 is built from 14 residues. V was shortened by 4 bases and J by 8 bases, with 15 bases between the two germline ends. CDR3 amino acids: CASSRAGGSEKLFF. The CDR3, as DNA: TGCGCCAGCAGCCGCGCGGGGGGGAGCGAAAAACTGTTTTTT.

The genes are TRBV7-9 and TRBJ1-3; the D gene is possibly TRBD1 (6 bases). Germline-derived CDR1 and CDR2 are SEHNR and FQNEAQ (reference sequence). CDR3 length: 15 amino acids. Trimming stripped 5 bases from V and 2 bases from J, with 13 bases between. CDR3 DNA sequence: TGTGCCAGCAGCGACCTTACAGGGCCTGGAAACACCATATATTTT. Amino acids: CASSDLTGPGNTIYF.

The V and J genes are TRBV30 and TRBJ2-1; 11 bases line up with TRBD2. The germline V gene encodes CDR1 GTSNPN and CDR2 SVGIG (reference sequence). Trimming at V came to 3 bases and at J to 7 bases, leaving 5 bases not matched to a gene. CDR3 length equals 14 residues. CDR3 nucleotides: TGTGCCTGGAGAGGGCTAGCGGGAGGTAATGAGCAGTTCTTC. Translated, it gives CAWRGLAGGNEQFF.

The rearrangement joins TRBV6-6 to TRBJ2-1, with 9 positions matching TRBD2. The CDR3 length is 15 residues. The germline CDR1 and CDR2 sequences are MNHNY and SVGAGI (reference sequence). The V gene end was trimmed by 6 bases and the J gene end by 3 bases; junction bases not matched to a gene: 6. The CDR3 region has the DNA TGTGCCAGCAGCCCCGGGACTAGCAGCTACAATGAGCAGTTCTTC. Translation: CASSPGTSSYNEQFF.

The J gene is TRBJ1-4, the V gene TRBV15; 9 positions match TRBD1. After removal of 1 base from V and 6 bases from J, the junction contained 6 bases not matched to a gene. The CDR3 extends over 16 amino acids. Germline CDR1 reads LNHNV; CDR2 reads YYDKDF (reference sequence). The CDR3, as DNA: TGTGCCACCAGCAGAGCGGGGGGGACAGGGTATGAAAAACTGTTTTTT. This encodes CATSRAGGTGYEKLFF.

The rearrangement joins TRBV27 to TRBJ2-2; no definite D call. The V and J ends lost 3 bases and 1 base respectively, with 6 bases between them. The length of the CDR3 is 14 residues. Germline V gene lookup returns CDR1 MNHEY and CDR2 SMNVEV (reference sequence). The CDR3 protein is CASSLLGNTGELFF. DNA of the CDR3: TGTGCCAGCAGTTTGTTAGGGAACACCGGGGAGCTGTTTTTT.

As DNA, the CDR3 is TGCGCCAGCAGCTTCGGCGGCGACTACGAGCAGTACTTC. It translates to CASSFGGDYEQYF. The V gene is TRBV5-1, the J gene TRBJ2-7, with D uncertain. The CDR3 length is 13 residues. V was pared by 2 bases and J by 3 bases, with 9 bases between. Germline V gene sequence: CDR1 SGHRS, CDR2 YFSETQ.

V gene TRBV30 combines with J gene TRBJ1-5; D might be TRBD1 (5 bases). CDR3 length: 13 residues. Germline loops: CDR1 GTSNPN, CDR2 SVGIG (reference sequence). The V gene lost 3 bases and the J gene lost 9 bases, with 15 bases spanning the gap. For the CDR3, the DNA is TGTGCCTGGAGCATCGGGACCACCCGGCCCCAGCATTTT. Amino acid sequence: CAWSIGTTRPQHF.

A single count supports this clone. The chain uses TRBV28 and TRBJ2-7, with D possibly called TRBD1 or TRBD2 (7 bases each). The germline CDR1 and CDR2 sequences are MDHEN and SYDVKM. This CDR3 region has 13 residues. The V gene lost 10 bases and the J gene lost 4 bases, with 17 bases spanning the gap. This CDR3 is CATRGGGKYEQYF. CDR3 bases: TGTGCCACCAGGGGGGGTGGGAAGTACGAGCAGTACTTC.

The V and J genes are TRBV2 and TRBJ1-2; D gene unclear. Per germline, CDR1 SNHLY and CDR2 FYNNEI. Trimming removed 7 bases at V and 3 bases at J, with 18 bases between. CDR3 length: 15 residues. CDR3 in amino acids: CASTPSGYLDYGYTF. DNA of the CDR3: TGTGCCAGCACCCCGAGCGGGTATTTAGACTATGGCTACACCTTC. The full variable domain, in which reference TRBV2 and TRBJ1-2 provide the parts outside the CDR3, is EPEVTQTPSHQVTQMGQEVILRCVPISNHLYFYWYRQILGQKVEFLVSFYNNEISEKSEIFDDQFSVERPDGSNFTLKIRSTKLEDSAMYFCASTPSGYLDYGYTFGSGTRLTVV.

The rearrangement joins TRBV6-1 to TRBJ2-7; possibly TRBD1 for D (5 bases). Germline values: CDR1 MNHNS, CDR2 SASEGT. The V end lost 6 bases, the J end lost 1 base, and 16 bases lay between the germline ends. The CDR3 is 15 residues long. The CDR3: CASRKQELVSYEQYF. In nucleotides, the CDR3 is TGTGCCAGCAGGAAACAGGAATTGGTATCCTACGAGCAGTACTTC.

This chain uses TRBV10-3 with TRBJ2-5, with D hard to call. The germline V gene encodes CDR1 ENHRY and CDR2 SYGVKD. The CDR3 spans 12 residues. Trimming took off 8 bases at V and 5 bases at J, with 12 bases between the two ends. CDR3 residues: CAIGRIEETQYF. In nucleotides, the CDR3 is TGTGCCATCGGCCGAATTGAGGAGACCCAGTACTTC.

This sequence joins TRBV4-1 and TRBJ2-7; possibly TRBD1 for D (6 bases). This CDR3 is built from 16 residues. Germline lookup yields CDR1 MGHRA and CDR2 YSYEKL. V lost 0 bases and J 3 bases, leaving 15 bases between the germline ends. Here the CDR3 reads CASSQDRGLPNYEQYF. CDR3 DNA sequence: TGCGCCAGCAGCCAAGACAGGGGCCTTCCCAACTACGAGCAGTACTTC.

The chain has TRBV7-9 and TRBJ2-2; 7 bases line up with TRBD1. This CDR3 is built from 16 residues. Per germline, CDR1 SEHNR and CDR2 FQNEAQ (reference sequence). V lost 2 bases and J lost 4; bases outside the gene matches: 7. CDR3 DNA: TGTGCCAGCAGCTTATTCAAGGGGGCTAGCACCGGGGAGCTGTTTTTT. Residues: CASSLFKGASTGELFF.

This rearrangement joins TRBV6-5 to TRBJ2-7; D is undetermined. V was shortened by 0 bases and J by 1 base, with 7 bases between the two germline ends. Germline V CDR1 and CDR2: MNHEY, SVGAGI. There are 14 residues in the CDR3. CDR3 protein: CASSYSSTSYEQYF. CDR3 DNA sequence: TGTGCCAGCAGTTACTCATCGACGTCCTACGAGCAGTACTTC.

The V gene is TRBV6-1, the J gene TRBJ2-5, with a tentative D call TRBD1 (7 bases). This CDR3 has 17 amino acids. The germline V gene encodes CDR1 MNHNS and CDR2 SASEGT. Trimming removed 1 base from V and 4 bases from J, with 19 bases in between. CDR3 nucleotides: TGTGCCAGCAGTGAAGGTTGGGGCAGGGGGGTTGCAGAGACCCAGTACTTC. Translating gives CASSEGWGRGVAETQYF.

The chain recombines TRBV7-9 with TRBJ1-3; tentatively, D is TRBD1 (5 bases). The CDR3 runs to 12 residues. CDR1 is SEHNR, CDR2 FQNEAQ, per germline (reference sequence). V lost 1 base and J 7 bases, leaving 5 bases between the germline ends. CDR3 DNA: TGTGCCAGCAGCTTAGAGGGGAACACCATATATTTT. Protein sequence: CASSLEGNTIYF.

The chain employs TRBV7-8 and TRBJ1-3, with a possible D match to TRBD1 (5 bases). This CDR3 contains 16 residues. Germline V lookup: CDR1 SGHVS, CDR2 FQNEAQ. With 0 bases removed from V and 3 bases from J, the gap between germline ends came to 12 bases. The CDR3 is CASSLATGTVGNTIYF. For the CDR3, the DNA is TGTGCCAGCAGCTTAGCGACCGGGACCGTTGGAAACACCATATATTTT.

This clone was seen once. This chain joins TRBV7-8 and TRBJ1-5; D remains unclear. The CDR3 spans 13 residues. V was shortened by 1 base and J by 4 bases, with 5 bases between the two germline ends. The germline V gene has CDR1 SGHVS and CDR2 FQNEAQ. This chain's CDR3 is CASSLVGNQPQHF. CDR3 bases: TGTGCCAGCAGCTTAGTGGGGAATCAGCCCCAGCATTTT.